The clone carrying this T cell receptor beta chain was observed at least ten times. The data were obtained in a study of T cells in Graves' hyperthyroidism and ophthalmopathy. This CDR3 comprises 16 residues. Germline CDR1 is DFQATT and CDR2 is SNEGSKA (reference sequence). The V gene lost 2 bases and the J gene lost 6 bases, with 21 bases spanning the gap. From RNA transcripts, TCR beta CDR3 regions were amplified. A set of HTBI primers served as the primers for a first-round RT-PCR of the TCR CDR3. TCRdb reanalysed the multiplex PCR reads using MiXCR and keeps one entry per CDR3 protein. The data show 270,000 or so distinct CDR3 sequences, with 12% to 15% seen just once and around 31% held by the top ten.

V gene TRBV20-1 combines with J gene TRBJ2-3; D not certain. The specimen was blood. The TCR originated in a woman aged 50 to 60 with Graves' hyperthyroidism that later progressed to Graves' ophthalmopathy. CDR3: CSARSLRAPSPDTQYF. The DNA for the CDR3 is TGCAGTGCTAGAAGTTTAAGGGCCCCCTCCCCGGATACGCAGTATTTT.